These T cell receptor beta chains were read from a single sample in a study of cytomegalovirus exposure and HLA in healthy donors. The table came from immunoSEQ multiplex PCR; TCRdb's copy has only in-frame clones and leaves some out. The table has 90,000 to 100,000 clones, under 85% seen once. The specimen was PBMCs. The receptors stem from a man aged 40-50 years in good health and CMV-seronegative. CDR3s include the opening cysteine and the closing phenylalanine or tryptophan. The order of the fields is CDR3 protein, V gene, CDR3 length, J gene.

CDR3: CASSPRTGLDTEAFF
V: TRBV5-4
length: 15
J: TRBJ1-1

CDR3: CASRETDNSNQPQHF
V: TRBV6-1
length: 15
J: TRBJ1-5

CDR3: CASSERRGVGNEQFF
V: TRBV6-1
length: 15
J: TRBJ2-1

CDR3: CASSRRGQRYQPQHF
V: TRBV5-6
length: 15
J: TRBJ1-5

CDR3: CASSLVGGNQPQHF
V: TRBV5-1
length: 14
J: TRBJ1-5

CDR3: CSSSTDRVFSEQFF
V: TRBV7-9
length: 14
J: TRBJ2-1

CDR3: CASSQDRALGYTF
V: TRBV4-3
length: 13
J: TRBJ1-2

CDR3: CASKGTGTKNGYTF
V: TRBV6-5
length: 14
J: TRBJ1-2

CDR3: CASSYSMAAVSHEQYF
V: TRBV6-5
length: 16
J: TRBJ2-7

CDR3: CASSLSSSTYEQYF
V: TRBV7-2
length: 14
J: TRBJ2-7

CDR3: CASSTGTGNTGELFF
V: TRBV7-7
length: 15
J: TRBJ2-2

CDR3: CASSPTSNEQFF
V: TRBV18
length: 12
J: TRBJ2-1

CDR3: CASHYGGSSADTQYF
V: TRBV5-1
length: 15
J: TRBJ2-3

CDR3: CSVENFLPFRDRNYGYTF
V: TRBV29-1
length: 18
J: TRBJ1-2

CDR3: CASKQGFAYGYTF
V: TRBV28
length: 13
J: TRBJ1-2

CDR3: CASSQAARPGLGNTEAFF
V: TRBV4-3
length: 18
J: TRBJ1-1

CDR3: CASQTGGTRTDTQYF
V: TRBV28
length: 15
J: TRBJ2-3

CDR3: CASSLIGQGYEQFF
V: TRBV5-6
length: 14
J: TRBJ2-1

CDR3: CASSLLLANEQFF
V: TRBV27
length: 13
J: TRBJ2-1

CDR3: CASSSAAGAYGYTF
V: TRBV27
length: 14
J: TRBJ1-2

CDR3: CASSVVPTAGATDTQYF
V: TRBV9
length: 17
J: TRBJ2-3

CDR3: CASSSVSGGRGNEQFF
V: TRBV2
length: 16
J: TRBJ2-1

CDR3: CASSIGETEAFF
V: TRBV19
length: 12
J: TRBJ1-1

CDR3: CASSLVAVNTEAFF
V: TRBV5-4
length: 14
J: TRBJ1-1

CDR3: CASSSDRGPGNTIYF
V: TRBV7-6
length: 15
J: TRBJ1-3

CDR3: CASSLGLAGGTYEQYF
V: TRBV5-4
length: 16
J: TRBJ2-7

CDR3: CASSRRSGTGVPDTQYF
V: TRBV14
length: 17
J: TRBJ2-3

CDR3: CSSSRGTVMNTEAFF
V: TRBV6-5
length: 15
J: TRBJ1-1

CDR3: CASSIWDRSYEQYF
V: TRBV19
length: 14
J: TRBJ2-7

CDR3: CASSFGLATNGELFF
V: TRBV13
length: 15
J: TRBJ2-2

CDR3: CASSLGTGYQPQHF
V: TRBV5-6
length: 14
J: TRBJ1-5

CDR3: CASRQQWDTSGQYF
V: TRBV6-5
length: 14
J: TRBJ2-7

CDR3: CASSPGTGHYTIYF
V: TRBV27
length: 14
J: TRBJ1-3

CDR3: CASSPVAGGPYEQFF
V: TRBV5-1
length: 15
J: TRBJ2-1

CDR3: CASSVNPGTGWSVGEKLFF
V: TRBV9
length: 19
J: TRBJ1-4

CDR3: CASSSPPGWGTDTQYF
V: TRBV28
length: 16
J: TRBJ2-3

CDR3: CASSWDSGRASNEQFF
V: TRBV6-4
length: 16
J: TRBJ2-1

CDR3: CSSSSPGTGKREQYF
V: TRBV7-9
length: 15
J: TRBJ2-7

CDR3: CASSFFGGGSPGELFF
V: TRBV7-2
length: 16
J: TRBJ2-2

CDR3: CASSQGGGSEQPQHF
V: TRBV21-1
length: 15
J: TRBJ1-5

CDR3: CASSMIAGGITDTQYF
V: TRBV7-9
length: 16
J: TRBJ2-3

CDR3: CASSDWTSGGLQETQYF
V: TRBV2
length: 17
J: TRBJ2-5

CDR3: CASSLESGFGYTF
V: TRBV7-2
length: 13
J: TRBJ1-2

CDR3: CASKRVGEQYF
V: TRBV2
length: 11
J: TRBJ2-5

CDR3: CASSPLDRGGGTDTQYF
V: TRBV5-6
length: 17
J: TRBJ2-3

CDR3: CSVEFARASLTYEQYF
V: TRBV29-1
length: 16
J: TRBJ2-7

CDR3: CASSVLFGHGEQFF
V: TRBV9
length: 14
J: TRBJ2-1

CDR3: CASSLEKRLAGGEQFF
V: TRBV5-1
length: 16
J: TRBJ2-1

CDR3: CASSLETGLYEQYF
V: TRBV28
length: 14
J: TRBJ2-7